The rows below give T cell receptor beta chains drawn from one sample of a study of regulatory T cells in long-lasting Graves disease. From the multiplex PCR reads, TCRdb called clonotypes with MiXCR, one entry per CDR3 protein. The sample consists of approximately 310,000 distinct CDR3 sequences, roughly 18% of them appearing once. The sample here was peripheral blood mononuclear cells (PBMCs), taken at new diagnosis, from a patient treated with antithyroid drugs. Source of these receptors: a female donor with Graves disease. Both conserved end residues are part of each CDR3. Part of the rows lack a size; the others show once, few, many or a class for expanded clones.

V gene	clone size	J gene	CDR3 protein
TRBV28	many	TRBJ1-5	CASGRSKGPQHF
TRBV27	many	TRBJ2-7	CASSAKLAGVPYEQYF
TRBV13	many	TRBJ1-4	CASSLRTETNEKLFF
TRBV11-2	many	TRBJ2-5	CASSLGQNQETQYF
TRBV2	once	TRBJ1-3	CASSVEGLYSSGNTIYF
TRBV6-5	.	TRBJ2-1	CASSYSDIGTSGRGDYNEQFF
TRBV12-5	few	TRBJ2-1	CASGWATSGYNEQFF
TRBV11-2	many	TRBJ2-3	CASRLRQGGGGVTDTQYF
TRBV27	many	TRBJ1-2	CASSPTGNGYTF
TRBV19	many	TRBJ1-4	CASSIGQGTNEKLFF
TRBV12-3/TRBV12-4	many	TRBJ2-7	CASSSTSASSYEQYF
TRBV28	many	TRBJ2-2	CASTTVNGELFF